These 27 T cell receptor beta chains share one sample of origin, sequenced in a study of blood T cell repertoires in COVID-19. The table came from immunoSEQ multiplex PCR; TCRdb's copy has only in-frame clones and leaves some out. The table includes about 94,000 clones, around 80% detected once. Material for sequencing was peripheral blood. The receptor source for this set is a human donor in a cohort sampled during active COVID-19.

The rearrangement joins TRBV6-5 to TRBJ1-6; no clear D gene. V gave up 6 bases and J gave up 4 bases, with 13 bases separating them. Germline lookup yields CDR1 MNHEY and CDR2 SVGAGI. This CDR3 has 15 amino acids. The DNA of the CDR3 is TGTGCCAGCAGCCCGGAGGGTGGATATAATTCACCCCTCCACTTT. Amino acids: CASSPEGGYNSPLHF.

The CDR3 here is CAWSALSLGGLEQYF. The CDR3 DNA sequence: TGTGCCTGGAGTGCACTTTCCCTGGGAGGGCTTGAGCAGTACTTC. The chain recombines TRBV30 with TRBJ2-7; 7 nucleotides agree with TRBD2. The CDR3 totals 15 residues. The V gene's germline CDR1 is GTSNPN and CDR2 SVGIG (reference sequence). Germline trimming cut 1 base from V and 7 bases from J; bases unmatched to any gene: 13. The full variable domain, in which reference TRBV30 and TRBJ2-7 provide the parts outside the CDR3, is SQTIHQWPATLVQPVGSPLSLECTVEGTSNPNLYWYRQAAGRGLQLLFYSVGIGQISSEVPQNLSASRPQDRQFILSSKKLLLSDSGFYLCAWSALSLGGLEQYFGPGTRLTVT.

This clone was detected once. The CDR3 region has the DNA TGTGCCAGCAGTTTAGGTCAACAATCCGAGCAGTACTTC. It specifies CASSLGQQSEQYF. This chain joins TRBV28 and TRBJ2-7; no firm D call. This CDR3 spans 13 amino acids. Germline loops: CDR1 MDHEN, CDR2 SYDVKM. Trimming removed 2 bases from V and 6 bases from J, with 11 bases in between.

This sequence joins TRBV7-2 and TRBJ1-1; D perhaps matches TRBD1 (6 bases). The V end was cut by 4 bases, the J end by 8 bases, with 17 bases between. The germline V gene encodes CDR1 SGHTA and CDR2 FQGNSA. This CDR3 is 14 amino acids long. The CDR3 sequence: CASSSSTGGTEAFF. The CDR3 bases are TGTGCCAGCAGCTCCTCGACAGGAGGTACGGAAGCTTTCTTT.

The rearrangement links TRBV19 to TRBJ2-7, with D perhaps matching TRBD2 (5 bases). Trimming took 6 bases from V and 5 from J, leaving 14 bases between them. Germline CDR1 is LNHDA and CDR2 is SQIVND (reference sequence). The length of the CDR3 is 13 residues. The CDR3 loop reads CASRDSIRHEQYF. CDR3 nucleotides: TGTGCCAGTAGGGACTCGATTCGCCACGAGCAGTACTTC.

V and J are TRBV6-4 and TRBJ2-1, with D tentatively TRBD2 (6 bases). The CDR3 is 12 residues long. Trimming took 9 bases from V and 10 from J, leaving 16 bases between them. The germline V gene encodes CDR1 MRHNA and CDR2 SNTAGT. In nucleotides, the CDR3 is TGTGCCAGTGGGACTTTTACGGGGGAGCAGTTCTTC. Translated: CASGTFTGEQFF.

A single count supports this clone. The chain uses TRBV5-1 and TRBJ1-6; the D gene is possibly TRBD1 (5 bases). There are 17 residues in the CDR3. Germline CDR1 and CDR2: SGHRS and YFSETQ. Deletions cut 0 bases from V and 4 bases from J, with 14 bases between. CDR3 bases: TGCGCCAGCAGCTTGGCTCTCCAGGGAGGGTATAATTCACCCCTCCACTTT. Protein sequence: CASSLALQGGYNSPLHF.

This chain links TRBV7-9 with TRBJ2-5, with 9 bases identical to TRBD1. V lost 6 bases to trimming and J lost 5 bases; unmatched junction nucleotides: 10. Germline V gene data show CDR1 as SEHNR and CDR2 as FQNEAQ (reference sequence). The CDR3 contains 15 residues. The CDR3 bases are TGTGCCAGCAGTACACCCGGGACAGGGAAGGAGACCCAGTACTTC. This codes for CASSTPGTGKETQYF. The full variable domain, completed using reference TRBV7-9 and TRBJ2-5, is DTGVSQNPRHKITKRGQNVTFRCDPISEHNRLYWYRQTLGQGPEFLTYFQNEAQLEKSRLLSDRFSAERPKGSFSTLEIQRTEQGDSAMYLCASSTPGTGKETQYFGPGTRLLVL.

This CDR3 reads CASSLTRGSGELFF. The DNA for the CDR3 is TGTGCCAGCAGCTTAACAAGAGGCTCCGGGGAGCTGTTTTTT. The chain employs TRBV7-3 and TRBJ2-2, with D uncertain. Trimming took 0 bases from V and 6 from J, leaving 8 bases between them. The CDR3 covers 14 residues. From germline, CDR1 is SGHTA and CDR2 FQGTGA.

CDR3 in amino acids: CASSYGRDRNTEAFF. Written as DNA, the CDR3 is TGTGCCAGCAGTTACGGCCGGGACAGAAACACTGAAGCTTTCTTT. The chain recombines TRBV6-5 with TRBJ1-1; TRBD1 matches 7 bases. The V gene's germline CDR1 is MNHEY and CDR2 SVGAGI. The V segment lost 2 bases and the J segment 2 bases; nucleotides outside the gene matches: 5. This CDR3 has 15 amino acids.

The chain combines TRBV19 with TRBJ1-5; possibly TRBD1 for D (5 bases). The CDR3 has 16 amino acids. Germline CDR1 LNHDA, CDR2 SQIVND (reference sequence). The V and J ends lost 3 bases and 7 bases respectively, with 19 bases between them. DNA for the CDR3: TGTGCCAGTAGTATCACTGGACGTCGGGGGATACAGCCCCAGCATTTT. It encodes CASSITGRRGIQPQHF.

This clone has more than one count but fewer than ten. This sequence joins TRBV7-2 and TRBJ2-2, with 9 bases fitting TRBD2. Germline V gives CDR1 SGHTA, CDR2 FQGNSA. The V and J ends lost 0 bases and 5 bases, in that order; junction bases with no gene match: 7. CDR3 length: 17 residues. CDR3 residues: CASSLALGLARTGELFF. In DNA, the CDR3 is TGTGCCAGCAGCTTAGCACTGGGACTAGCTCGGACCGGGGAGCTGTTTTTT.

The J gene is TRBJ1-4, the V gene TRBV5-5; 9 bases fit TRBD1. J lost 5 bases, V lost 1 base, and 9 bases had no gene match. This CDR3 spans 17 amino acids. The germline CDR1 and CDR2 sequences are SGHKS and YYEKEE (reference sequence). DNA of the CDR3: TGTGCCAGCAGCTTGATGGGTATCGGGACAGGGAATGAAAAACTGTTTTTT. Protein sequence: CASSLMGIGTGNEKLFF. Full variable domain (missing parts from reference TRBV5-5 and TRBJ1-4): DAGVTQSPTHLIKTRGQQVTLRCSPISGHKSVSWYQQVLGQGPQFIFQYYEKEERGRGNFPDRFSARQFPNYSSELNVNALLLGDSALYLCASSLMGIGTGNEKLFFGSGTQLSVL.

The chain links TRBV5-4 to TRBJ2-7; 9 bases map to TRBD2. CDR1 is SGHNT and CDR2 is YYREEE in the germline V gene (reference sequence). After removal of 0 bases from V and 1 base from J, the junction contained 5 bases not matched to a gene. The CDR3 is 16 residues long. The CDR3 DNA reads TGTGCCAGCAGCTTGGTACGGACTAGCGCTTCCTACGAGCAGTACTTC. This codes for CASSLVRTSASYEQYF.

Worth noting for this clone: Other DNA sequences from this sample encode an identical CDR3 as well. The genes are TRBV2 and TRBJ2-2; 9 bases are shared with TRBD1. Germline V gene sequence: CDR1 SNHLY, CDR2 FYNNEI. V gave up 6 bases and J gave up 1 base; unmatched junction bases: 0. The length of the CDR3 is 14 residues. The CDR3 reads CASRDRGNTGELFF. CDR3 nucleotide sequence: TGTGCCAGCAGGGACAGGGGGAACACCGGGGAGCTGTTTTTT.

This sequence joins TRBV7-9 and TRBJ1-1; 7 nucleotides line up with TRBD1. CDR3 size: 14 residues. V shed 1 base and J 1 base; nucleotides not matched to a gene: 0. Germline V lookup: CDR1 SEHNR, CDR2 FQNEAQ (reference sequence). CDR3 sequence: CASSLGQGNTEAFF. The CDR3 bases are TGTGCCAGCAGCTTAGGACAGGGGAACACTGAAGCTTTCTTT.

This clone came up once. The chain recombines TRBV7-6 with TRBJ2-7, with TRBD2 matching 8 bases. The trim removed 5 bases at V and 3 bases at J, leaving 9 bases unmatched. CDR1 SGHVS and CDR2 FNYEAQ come from the germline V gene. CDR3 length: 15 amino acids. The CDR3, as DNA: TGTGCCAGCAGCCAGAGCGGGAGCGCAAACTACGAGCAGTACTTC. Residues: CASSQSGSANYEQYF.

The chain joins TRBV12-2 to TRBJ2-7; TRBD1 was called by the table and not checked on the DNA. TRBV12-2 is listed as a pseudogene. This CDR3 is 16 amino acids long. The CDR3 protein is CASRFRRDREEYEQYF. For the CDR3, the DNA is TGTGCAAGTCGCTTCCGGAGGGACAGGGAAGAGTACGAGCAGTACTTC.

V gene TRBV10-3 combines with J gene TRBJ1-5, with TRBD1 matching over 11 bases. The trim removed 3 bases at V and 2 bases at J, leaving 6 bases unmatched. This CDR3 spans 17 amino acids. Germline V gives CDR1 ENHRY, CDR2 SYGVKD. The CDR3 protein is CAISETGGQGGNQPQHF. Written as DNA, the CDR3 is TGTGCCATCAGTGAAACAGGGGGACAGGGGGGCAATCAGCCCCAGCATTTT.

The CDR3: CASSSGLAGRSYQETQYF. The CDR3 DNA sequence: TGCGCCAGCAGCTCGGGACTAGCGGGGAGGTCGTACCAAGAGACCCAGTACTTC. The rearrangement uses TRBV5-1 and TRBJ2-5; TRBD2 matches 13 bases. Germline values: CDR1 SGHRS, CDR2 YFSETQ. The CDR3 has 18 amino acids. V lost 3 bases to trimming and J lost 0 bases; unmatched junction nucleotides: 8.

This chain links TRBV15 with TRBJ2-7; D remains ambiguous. This CDR3 spans 13 amino acids. V dropped 0 bases and J dropped 3 bases, with 6 bases sitting between them. Per germline, CDR1 LNHNV and CDR2 YYDKDF (reference sequence). CDR3 DNA: TGTGCCACCAGCAGAGATGAGGACTACGAGCAGTACTTC. Translation: CATSRDEDYEQYF.

The chain couples TRBV21-1 to TRBJ2-7; whether TRBD1, the table's D call, matches the DNA was not checked. TRBV21-1 counts as a pseudogene. The CDR3 extends over 15 amino acids. CDR3: CASSRPGQGLHEQYF. The CDR3 DNA follows: TGTGCCAGCAGTCGTCCAGGACAGGGGCTCCACGAGCAGTACTTC.

This clone was observed a single time. The V and J genes are TRBV6-1 and TRBJ1-5; D is possibly TRBD1 (6 bases). V lost 2 bases and J 11 bases, leaving 16 bases between the germline ends. CDR1 and CDR2 (germline): MNHNS, SASEGT. The CDR3 runs 14 residues. CDR3 sequence (DNA): TGTGCCAGCAGTGAACGGGGGGGGGCTGGGGCCCAGCATTTT. Translating gives CASSERGGAGAQHF.

The chain is built from TRBV24-1 and TRBJ2-7; the D is unclear. Per germline, CDR1 KGHDR and CDR2 SFDVKD. V lost 3 bases and J 5 bases, leaving 10 bases between the germline ends. The CDR3 has 13 amino acids. CDR3 DNA sequence: TGTGCCACCAGTGATGGGCAGATAGACGAGCAGTACTTC. Protein: CATSDGQIDEQYF.

The CDR3 DNA is TGTGCCAGCTCACGAATACCGGGACAGCGATCCTACGAGCAGTACTTC. Translating it yields CASSRIPGQRSYEQYF. The rearrangement uses TRBV18 and TRBJ2-7; 7 bases are shared with TRBD1. The germline V gene has CDR1 KGHSH and CDR2 LQKENI. The CDR3 is 16 residues long. Trimming took 4 bases from V and 1 from J; bases not matched to a gene: 10.

The V and J genes are TRBV5-1 and TRBJ1-2, with D maybe TRBD1 (6 bases). CDR3 length: 13 residues. Germline CDR1 SGHRS, CDR2 YFSETQ. V was pared by 0 bases and J by 3 bases, with 6 bases between. CDR3 in DNA: TGCGCCAGCAGCTTGGCAGGGGACTATGGCTACACCTTC. This sequence encodes CASSLAGDYGYTF.

This CDR3 reads CASSLVAAEIESTF. DNA for the CDR3: TGCGCCAGCAGCTTGGTTGCGGCCGAGATTGAGTCCACCTTC. The chain recombines TRBV5-1 with TRBJ1-2; no clear D gene. Germline V gives CDR1 SGHRS, CDR2 YFSETQ. The CDR3 is 14 residues long. The V and J ends lost 0 bases and 13 bases respectively, with 19 bases between them.